This is a list of T cell receptor beta chains from one sample in a study of T-cell memory formation after mild COVID-19. In TCRdb, the 5' RACE reads were re-called with MiXCR into one record per CDR3 protein. The table records approximately 210,000 distinct CDR3 sequences, around 18% of them present only once. What was sequenced was PBMCs or a T cell subset sorted from them (not recorded which). These receptors were collected from an adult woman who had mild COVID-19 (a few samples of this study predate the infection). Cell type and time point are not known. The CDR3 runs from the conserved cysteine through the conserved F or W. The order of the fields is V gene, D gene, J gene, clone size, CDR3 DNA, CDR3 protein. A D gene is named only where the DNA matches it firmly. The size of a clone is reported for some rows only, either as once, few or many, or as a class for expanded clones.

V gene: TRBV4-2; D gene: .; J gene: TRBJ1-2; clone size: few; CDR3 DNA: TGTGCCAGCAGCCAAGAACGGGGGGGCGGCTACACCTTC; CDR3 protein: CASSQERGGGYTF
V gene: TRBV6-4; D gene: TRBD1; J gene: TRBJ1-4; clone size: few; CDR3 DNA: TGTGCCAGCAGTCCCAAGGGGGCGGTTGGTGAAAAACTGTTTTTT; CDR3 protein: CASSPKGAVGEKLFF
V gene: TRBV12-3/TRBV12-4; D gene: .; J gene: TRBJ2-2; clone size: many; CDR3 DNA: TGTGCCAGCAGTTTGGTTACCTTACCCTGGGAGCTGTTTTTT; CDR3 protein: CASSLVTLPWELFF
V gene: TRBV30; D gene: .; J gene: TRBJ2-3; clone size: few; CDR3 DNA: TGTGCCTGGAGCCAGGTTAAGGTTACGCAGTATTTT; CDR3 protein: CAWSQVKVTQYF
V gene: TRBV12-3/TRBV12-4; D gene: .; J gene: TRBJ1-2; clone size: .; CDR3 DNA: TGTGCCAGCAGTTTAGCGACTTATGGCTACACCTTC; CDR3 protein: CASSLATYGYTF
V gene: TRBV20-1; D gene: .; J gene: TRBJ2-1; clone size: many; CDR3 DNA: TGCAGTGCTGCTAGCCGGAGCCAAGGCGATGAGCAGTTCTTC; CDR3 protein: CSAASRSQGDEQFF
V gene: TRBV7-2; D gene: .; J gene: TRBJ2-7; clone size: .; CDR3 DNA: TGTGCCAGCAGCTCTAGGGGCCGGGACGGACAATACGAGCAGTACTTC; CDR3 protein: CASSSRGRDGQYEQYF
V gene: TRBV7-3; D gene: .; J gene: TRBJ1-1; clone size: few; CDR3 DNA: TGTGCCAGCAGCCCGACAGCGAACACTGAAGCTTTCTTT; CDR3 protein: CASSPTANTEAFF
V gene: TRBV5-1; D gene: TRBD1; J gene: TRBJ2-5; clone size: few; CDR3 DNA: TGCGCCAGCAGCCCCGTGACAGGGGTAGAGACCCAGTACTTC; CDR3 protein: CASSPVTGVETQYF
V gene: TRBV12-3/TRBV12-4; D gene: .; J gene: TRBJ2-6; clone size: few; CDR3 DNA: TGTGCCAGCAGTTCCCGGGACCCTGGGGCCAACGTCCTGACTTTC; CDR3 protein: CASSSRDPGANVLTF
V gene: TRBV12-3/TRBV12-4; D gene: .; J gene: TRBJ1-3; clone size: .; CDR3 DNA: TGTGCCAGCAGTTCAGGGGCTGGAAACACCATATATTTT; CDR3 protein: CASSSGAGNTIYF
V gene: TRBV20-1; D gene: TRBD1; J gene: TRBJ1-2; clone size: few; CDR3 DNA: TGCAGTGCCTTGGGACAGGGTTATATCTCCTATGGCTACACCTTC; CDR3 protein: CSALGQGYISYGYTF
V gene: TRBV20-1; D gene: TRBD2; J gene: TRBJ2-1; clone size: .; CDR3 DNA: TGCAGTGCTAGCGGGGGGGCCGGTTGGTATGAGCAGTTCTTC; CDR3 protein: CSASGGAGWYEQFF
V gene: TRBV5-1; D gene: .; J gene: TRBJ2-1; clone size: .; CDR3 DNA: TGCGCCAGCAGCTTCGGGACACCCGGATTGGATGAGCAGTTCTTC; CDR3 protein: CASSFGTPGLDEQFF
V gene: TRBV20-1; D gene: TRBD1; J gene: TRBJ1-1; clone size: many; CDR3 DNA: TGCAGTGCTAGAGCAAACCAACACCGACAGGGATGGGCTGAAGCTTTCTTT; CDR3 protein: CSARANQHRQGWAEAFF
V gene: TRBV20-1; D gene: .; J gene: TRBJ2-2; clone size: .; CDR3 DNA: TGCAGTGCTAGAGGGGACACCGGGGAGCTGTTTTTT; CDR3 protein: CSARGDTGELFF
V gene: TRBV20-1; D gene: TRBD2; J gene: TRBJ2-1; clone size: .; CDR3 DNA: TGCAGTGCCTATCGGGGAGGGGCCCATGAGCAGTTCTTC; CDR3 protein: CSAYRGGAHEQFF
V gene: TRBV10-3; D gene: TRBD1; J gene: TRBJ1-2; clone size: .; CDR3 DNA: TGTGCCATCGGACAGGGGTTCTACACCTTC; CDR3 protein: CAIGQGFYTF
V gene: TRBV20-1; D gene: TRBD1; J gene: TRBJ2-7; clone size: .; CDR3 DNA: TGCAGTGCTAGAGTTGGCAGGGGGCGGGTCTACGAGCAGTACTTC; CDR3 protein: CSARVGRGRVYEQYF
V gene: TRBV5-1; D gene: .; J gene: TRBJ2-1; clone size: few; CDR3 DNA: TGCGCCAGCAGCTCAGGGGGGCCTTACAATGAGCAGTTCTTC; CDR3 protein: CASSSGGPYNEQFF
V gene: TRBV11-2; D gene: .; J gene: TRBJ1-2; clone size: .; CDR3 DNA: TGTGCCAGCAGCTTTGGACAGCCCACAGGCTATGGCTACACCTTC; CDR3 protein: CASSFGQPTGYGYTF
V gene: TRBV7-2; D gene: .; J gene: TRBJ2-7; clone size: .; CDR3 DNA: TGTGCCAGCAGCCGAGGGGAAACCTACGAGCAGTACTTC; CDR3 protein: CASSRGETYEQYF
V gene: TRBV7-3; D gene: .; J gene: TRBJ2-7; clone size: .; CDR3 DNA: TGTGCCAGCAGCCCCGGGGTCGAGCAGTACTTC; CDR3 protein: CASSPGVEQYF
V gene: TRBV18; D gene: .; J gene: TRBJ1-5; clone size: .; CDR3 DNA: TGTGCCAGCTCAAACGACCTCAATCAGCCCCAGCATTTT; CDR3 protein: CASSNDLNQPQHF
V gene: TRBV3-1; D gene: .; J gene: TRBJ2-1; clone size: few; CDR3 DNA: TGTGCCAGCAGCCAAGGGCCGGGCGAGCAGTTCTTC; CDR3 protein: CASSQGPGEQFF
V gene: TRBV10-3; D gene: .; J gene: TRBJ2-7; clone size: few; CDR3 DNA: TGTGCCATCAGTGAGTCGCCGGGACACAGCTACGAGCAGTACTTC; CDR3 protein: CAISESPGHSYEQYF
V gene: TRBV29-1; D gene: .; J gene: TRBJ1-2; clone size: few; CDR3 DNA: TGCAGCGTCCGCGACTTGGGAGGACCTGGCTACACCTTC; CDR3 protein: CSVRDLGGPGYTF
V gene: TRBV6-1; D gene: .; J gene: TRBJ1-1; clone size: many; CDR3 DNA: TGTGCCAGCAGCGAGGGAGGGAACACTGAAGCTTTCTTT; CDR3 protein: CASSEGGNTEAFF